This T cell receptor beta chain was identified during a study of OX40 agonist ivuxolimab in advanced cancers. The study in broad terms: Ivuxolimab was a fully human IgG2 agonistic monoclonal antibody targeting the costimulatory receptor OX40 (CD134). Prior anti-PD-1, anti-PD-L1 or anti-CTLA-4 therapy was permitted, and 40% of dose-escalation patients had received checkpoint inhibitors. Of the 50 or so patients in dose escalation, 19 had hepatocellular carcinoma, some 15 had melanoma, 9 had renal cell carcinoma and 9 had head and neck cancer. The monotherapy dose-escalation portion (N ≈ 50 patients) of the phase I ivuxolimab trial is reported in the paper. Intravenous ivuxolimab was administered to patients every 2 weeks at six dose levels: 0.01, 0.1, 0.3, 1.5, 3 and 10 mg/kg. Three dose-escalation patients achieved partial responses, one with hepatocellular carcinoma and two with cutaneous melanoma. The point of sequencing TCRbeta in the periphery was to test whether ivuxolimab changed TCR sequence diversity and drove clonal T-cell expansion. In the dose-escalation cohort, 82.7% of patients were male, and the mean age was approximately 64 years, with a range of about 23 to 85. Overall study results and their limits: At doses from 0.1 to 3.0 mg/kg, clonal expansion was seen in both CD4+ and CD8+ blood T cells between baseline and week 6. On average, CD8+ T cells showed more expanded clones than CD4+ T cells after ivuxolimab. Which antigens the clonally expanded peripheral T cells were specific for was not determined. Low levels of normalized T-cell clonal expansion were also seen in some patients who did not respond. In the 0.1-3.0 mg/kg groups, partial responders were among the patients with the lowest normalized peripheral clonal expansion, particularly in CD8+ T cells.

The trial excluded patients who had a history of autoimmune disease or were on systemic immunosuppression. In every dose cohort, peripheral blood was drawn for TCR sequencing at baseline, cycle 4 day 1, and cycle 7 day 1. The samples were drawn from a first-in-human, open-label, multicenter phase I dose-escalation trial of ivuxolimab. The trial enrolled adults with locally advanced or metastatic head and neck squamous cell, hepatocellular, melanoma or renal cell carcinoma. Before TCR sequencing, CD4+ T cells and CD8+ T cells were sorted from peripheral blood as separate populations. Genomic DNA was isolated from the sorted cells so that the TCRbeta CDR3 region could be sequenced. The immunoSEQ Assay was used for sequencing of TCRbeta CDR3 regions. Drawn from immuneACCESS, this table holds only the in-frame rearrangements with V and J called that TCRdb kept. Clones are partly lost; checked studies trace under half to an unresolved V gene and leave the rest unexplained. The sample table shows roughly 23,000 clones, and approximately 88% are seen once. The ten biggest clones cover 36% of the sample.

A remark on this clone: The antigen it recognizes is unknown. Qualities for individual bases were not recorded, and no much larger clone is one base off.

Measured from the cysteine to the phenylalanine, the CDR3 is 14 residues long. Just the 42-base CDR3 DNA is kept, in frame starting at base 1. CDR1 and CDR2 are drawn from the germline V gene: SGHAT, FQNNGV. The V and J ends are trimmed by 7 bases and 0 bases, leaving 13 bases between them. The sequence joins TRBV11-2 to TRBJ2-7, with the D gene not confidently named. Source: CD4+ or CD8+ T cells sorted from blood, taken in a trial of the OX40 agonist ivuxolimab. The TCR originated in an adult with an advanced solid tumor such as melanoma, head and neck, liver or kidney cancer. The base sequence is TGTGCCAGCACCTCGACTTCTCCCTCCTACGAGCAGTACTTC. Its product reads: CASTSTSPSYEQYF.